This T cell receptor beta chain came from a study of identical twins. Study-wide results and limits: Less excess twin sharing appeared in beta out-of-frame sequences. Fewer insertions characterized abundant cord blood beta clonotypes, whereas memory repertoires showed none. Invariant MAIT and iNKT cells are populations that could partly confound zero-insertion analyses.

TCRdb analysed the 5' RACE reads with MiXCR anew, one entry per CDR3 protein. This sample has 350,000 to 500,000 distinct CDR3 sequences; about a fifth occur once, and the top ten carry around 12%. In the case of this clonotype: Its matching antigen is unknown.

The sample was naive T cells sorted from blood. The source of this sequence is a man aged 45-65 years in good health.

The CDR3 here is CASSPLTLRETQYF. Written as DNA, the CDR3 is TGTGCCAGCTCACCTCTGACGCTGCGGGAGACCCAGTACTTC. The chain recombines TRBV18 with TRBJ2-5; D gene ambiguous. Per germline, CDR1 KGHSH and CDR2 LQKENI. V gave up 3 bases and J gave up 5 bases, with 13 bases separating them. CDR3 length equals 14 residues.